These 11 T cell receptor beta chains were all obtained from the same sample, sequenced in a study of control samples from healthy donors and cancer patients. Measured with immunoSEQ multiplex PCR; TCRdb has only the in-frame clones, and not every one. The sample lists over 90,000 clones; roughly 94% were seen once. Sequenced sample: blood. The receptors were gathered from a woman aged 18 to 35 in good health.

The chain employs TRBV27 and TRBJ1-2; 7 positions agree with TRBD1. The V and J ends lost 4 bases and 4 bases, in that order; junction bases with no gene match: 6. This CDR3 contains 14 residues. From germline, CDR1 is MNHEY and CDR2 SMNVEV (reference sequence). The CDR3 coding sequence is TGTGCCAGCAGTTCTCGACAGGGACTCTATGGCTACACCTTC. Translated: CASSSRQGLYGYTF.

The chain links TRBV4-1 to TRBJ2-3, with TRBD1 matching over 8 bases. CDR3 length: 17 amino acids. Trimming removed 0 bases from V and 3 bases from J; junction bases left unmatched: 8. Germline CDR1 is MGHRA and CDR2 is YSYEKL. CDR3 in amino acids: CASSQDGDRLRTDTQYF. CDR3 DNA sequence: TGCGCCAGCAGCCAAGATGGGGACAGGTTGAGGACAGATACGCAGTATTTT.

The V call is TRBV5-5, the J call TRBJ1-3; 7 positions agree with TRBD1. The V gene's germline CDR1 is SGHKS and CDR2 YYEKEE (reference sequence). Trimming took 2 bases from V and 0 from J; bases not matched to a gene: 5. The CDR3 spans 16 residues. As DNA, the CDR3 is TGTGCCAGCAGCTTAAACAGGGACAGCTCTGGAAACACCATATATTTT. It yields the protein CASSLNRDSSGNTIYF.

The chain joins TRBV5-1 to TRBJ1-2; D unclear. Germline assignment: CDR1 SGHRS and CDR2 YFSETQ. Trimming pared 5 bases from V and 5 bases from J, leaving 13 bases between. This CDR3 spans 13 amino acids. The CDR3 spells CASSNDGIYGYTF. In DNA, the CDR3 is TGCGCCAGCAGTAATGACGGAATTTATGGCTACACCTTC. Full variable domain (rest looked up from reference TRBV5-1 and TRBJ1-2): KAGVTQTPRYLIKTRGQQVTLSCSPISGHRSVSWYQQTPGQGLQFLFEYFSETQRNKGNFPGRFSGRQFSNSRSEMNVSTLELGDSALYLCASSNDGIYGYTFGSGTRLTVV.

The chain carries TRBV19 and TRBJ2-5; weak D call: TRBD2 (6 bases). CDR1 is LNHDA and CDR2 is SQIVND in the germline V gene (reference sequence). The V gene lost 10 bases and the J gene lost 3 bases, with 18 bases spanning the gap. The CDR3 runs to 14 residues. The CDR3 is CATGGPPEEETQYF. CDR3 DNA sequence: TGTGCCACCGGGGGACCGCCGGAAGAAGAGACCCAGTACTTC.

This chain links TRBV29-1 with TRBJ1-2; a weak D match, TRBD1 (5 bases). The CDR3 runs to 13 residues. V was pared by 2 bases and J by 4 bases, with 11 bases between. Germline V gives CDR1 SQVTM, CDR2 ANQGSEA. CDR3 nucleotide sequence: TGCAGCGTTGAACTCAGCGGGGGCTATGGCTACACCTTC. This sequence encodes CSVELSGGYGYTF.

The chain combines TRBV20-1 with TRBJ2-7, with D uncertain. This CDR3 contains 11 residues. Germline V gene lookup returns CDR1 DFQATT and CDR2 SNEGSKA (reference sequence). Between the trimmed V and J ends, which lost 3 bases and 1 base, there was a span of 4 bases. CDR3 amino acids: CSASESYEQYF. For the CDR3, the DNA is TGCAGTGCTAGCGAGTCCTACGAGCAGTACTTC.

J is TRBJ1-5 and V is TRBV6-5; TRBD1 might be the D (5 bases). V lost 6 bases and J 0 bases, leaving 12 bases between the germline ends. CDR1 MNHEY and CDR2 SVGAGI come from the germline V gene. The length of the CDR3 is 15 residues. The CDR3 here is CASRIREYSNQPQHF. For the CDR3, the DNA is TGTGCCAGCAGGATCAGGGAATATAGCAATCAGCCCCAGCATTTT.

The chain carries TRBV27 and TRBJ2-7, with unresolved D. The CDR3 totals 13 residues. V was clipped by 0 bases and J by 4 bases, with 7 bases between them. Germline lookup yields CDR1 MNHEY and CDR2 SMNVEV (reference sequence). The CDR3: CASSLSRSYEQYF. The CDR3 nucleotides are TGTGCCAGCAGTTTATCTCGCAGTTACGAGCAGTACTTC.

The chain carries TRBV15 and TRBJ1-5; 9 bases align to TRBD1. J was trimmed by 0 bases and V by 0 bases; bases with no gene match: 6. This CDR3 has 18 amino acids. CDR1 is LNHNV, CDR2 YYDKDF, per germline (reference sequence). CDR3: CATSRDWDRVNSNQPQHF. The CDR3 nucleotides are TGTGCCACCAGCAGAGATTGGGACAGGGTCAATAGCAATCAGCCCCAGCATTTT.

The chain combines TRBV3-1 (or the pseudogene TRBV3-2) with TRBJ2-1; possibly TRBD1 for D (6 bases). The CDR3 extends over 17 amino acids. CDR1 is LGHDT, CDR2 YNNKEL, per germline (reference sequence). Trimming took 4 bases from V and 5 from J, leaving 21 bases between them. Here the CDR3 reads CASSPQGHPPRDNEQFF. CDR3 coding DNA: TGTGCCAGCAGCCCCCAGGGACATCCGCCACGAGACAATGAGCAGTTCTTC.